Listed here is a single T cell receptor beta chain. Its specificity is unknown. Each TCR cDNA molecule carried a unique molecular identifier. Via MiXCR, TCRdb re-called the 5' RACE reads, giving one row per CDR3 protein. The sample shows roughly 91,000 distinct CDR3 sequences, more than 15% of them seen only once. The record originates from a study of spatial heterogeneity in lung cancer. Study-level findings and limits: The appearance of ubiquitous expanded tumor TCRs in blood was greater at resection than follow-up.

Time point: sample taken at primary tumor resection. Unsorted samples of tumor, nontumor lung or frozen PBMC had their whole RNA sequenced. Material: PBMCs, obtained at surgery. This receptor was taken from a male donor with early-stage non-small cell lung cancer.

The CDR3 DNA follows: TGCGCCAGCAGCCAAGATCCCCTCCTAGCGGGCCTTTACAATGAGCAGTTCTTC. Protein product: CASSQDPLLAGLYNEQFF. The chain couples TRBV4-1 to TRBJ2-1; TRBD2 aligns across 8 bases. V shed 0 bases and J 4 bases; nucleotides not matched to a gene: 11. This CDR3 is built from 18 residues. The germline CDR1 and CDR2 sequences are MGHRA and YSYEKL.